Listed here are 8 T cell receptor beta chains from one sample, sequenced in a study. In TCRdb, the 5' RACE reads were re-called with MiXCR into one record per CDR3 protein. In the table there are 30,000 to 40,000 distinct CDR3 sequences, under 30% of which are singletons. The source material was naive CD4+ T cells sorted from a lymph node. The subset is: naive CD4+ T cells, CD4+CD45RA+CD25-. Receptors were obtained from a female donor with breast cancer.

This clonotype occurred a few times. The chain carries TRBV5-1 and TRBJ1-3; the D is unclear. The V gene's germline CDR1 is SGHRS and CDR2 YFSETQ. The CDR3 has 15 amino acids. The ends were cut back, 4 bases at V and 0 bases at J, with 11 bases in the middle. CDR3 sequence: CASSGTVSSGNTIYF. Here the CDR3 DNA reads TGCGCCAGCAGCGGCACAGTGAGCTCTGGAAACACCATATATTTT.

CDR3 residues: CASSLAGSNEQFF. CDR3 coding DNA: TGCGCCAGCAGCTTGGCGGGATCCAATGAGCAGTTCTTC. The chain couples TRBV5-1 to TRBJ2-1; D may be TRBD2 (5 bases). V gave up 0 bases and J gave up 6 bases, with 7 bases separating them. The CDR3 length is 13 residues. The germline CDR1 and CDR2 sequences are SGHRS and YFSETQ.

The CDR3 region has the DNA TGCGCCAGCAGCTTGGGTGGTAGCGGGACAGGAAGGGAGCAGTACTTC. It is translated as CASSLGGSGTGREQYF. The V gene is TRBV5-1, the J gene TRBJ2-7; D could derive from TRBD1 or TRBD2 (8 bases each). V was clipped by 0 bases and J by 7 bases, with 20 bases between them. Germline V gene sequence: CDR1 SGHRS, CDR2 YFSETQ. This CDR3 has 16 amino acids.

This clonotype was observed a few times. The chain links TRBV7-9 to TRBJ2-3; D gene uncertain. This CDR3 contains 13 residues. Looked up from germline, CDR1 is SEHNR and CDR2 is FQNEAQ (reference sequence). Trimming stripped 5 bases from V and 4 bases from J, with 10 bases between. CDR3 region: CASSLRGADTQYF. DNA of the CDR3: TGTGCCAGCAGCCTTCGCGGAGCAGATACGCAGTATTTT.

Details on this clonotype: Just one base apart from a much larger clone, this may be a read error. V is TRBV5-1 and J is TRBJ1-5, with D maybe TRBD1 (5 bases). Germline V gene lookup returns CDR1 SGHRS and CDR2 YFSETQ. The CDR3 is made up of 15 amino acids. CDR3 DNA: TGCGCCAACAGCCCGGGGGTCAGTAGCAATCAGCCCCAGCATTTT. The encoded protein is CANSPGVSSNQPQHF.

The genes are TRBV4-1 and TRBJ2-5; either TRBD1 or TRBD2 may supply D (6 bases each). The V and J ends lost 4 bases and 7 bases respectively, with 16 bases between them. This CDR3 has 14 residues. The germline CDR1 and CDR2 sequences are MGHRA and YSYEKL. The CDR3 spells CASSPTGWGGTQYF. The CDR3 region has the DNA TGCGCCAGCAGCCCGACAGGTTGGGGAGGGACCCAGTACTTC.

This chain connects TRBV6-6 to TRBJ2-3; tentatively, D is TRBD2 (5 bases). Trimming left V 5 bases short and J 1 base short, with 19 bases between. CDR3 length equals 17 residues. Germline values: CDR1 MNHNY, CDR2 SVGAGI (reference sequence). This CDR3 reads CASSRTASGRGTDTQYF. In nucleotides, the CDR3 is TGTGCCAGCAGTCGCACAGCCTCGGGGAGAGGCACAGATACGCAGTATTTT.

This clonotype occurred a few times. The chain recombines TRBV11-2 with TRBJ1-5; a weak D match, TRBD1 (5 bases). This CDR3 comprises 15 residues. V lost 1 base to trimming and J lost 2 bases, with 9 bases between them. The germline V gene encodes CDR1 SGHAT and CDR2 FQNNGV. The CDR3 here is CASSLGSRGNQPQHF. The CDR3 DNA follows: TGTGCCAGCAGCTTAGGTAGCAGGGGCAATCAGCCCCAGCATTTT.